This T cell receptor (beta chain) is drawn from a study of technical replicates of blood from a handful of donors. Some clones are missing from TCRdb's copy, which holds only in-frame ones; the method was immunoSEQ multiplex PCR. The repertoire includes fewer than 75,000 clones, 70% to 90% of them detected once, and about 4.7% sits in the top ten. Trimming removed 8 bases from V and 3 bases from J, with 16 bases in between. This CDR3 region has 14 residues. The germline gives CDR1 MNHNS, CDR2 SASEGT. This clone was seen only once. This clonotype was sampled from a human donor in good health. Some clones in this sample may be carry-over from other donors' samples. Sequenced material: PBMCs. The chain recombines TRBV6-1 with TRBJ1-1; D ambiguous. For the CDR3, the DNA is TGTGCCAGCCGTCAATCGAGGGCCTACACTGAAGCTTTCTTT. It is translated as CASRQSRAYTEAFF.